Described below is a single T cell receptor beta chain sequence and its context. Its antigen is as yet unknown. These data come from a study of T-cell memory formation after mild COVID-19. Overall study findings and caveats: Researchers report contracting CD4+ clones mostly in CM and EM, with CD8+ clones in EMRA.

CDR3 length: 17 residues. J lost 4 bases, V lost 5 bases, and 11 bases had no gene match. Germline V CDR1 and CDR2: SEHNR, FQNEAQ (reference sequence). TCRdb processed the 5' RACE reads anew with MiXCR; each CDR3 protein has one entry. The data hold 550,000 to 700,000 distinct CDR3 sequences, with about a sixth observed a single time. This sequence was found in an adult woman who had mild COVID-19 (a few samples of this study predate the infection). Cell type and time point are not known. The specimen sequenced was PBMCs or a T cell subset sorted from them (not recorded which). The chain couples TRBV7-9 to TRBJ2-1; 10 bases agree with TRBD2. The CDR3 is CASSVGTSDRIYNEQFF. The CDR3 DNA is TGTGCCAGCAGCGTCGGGACTAGCGACCGAATATACAATGAGCAGTTCTTC.